These T cell receptor beta chains were read from a single sample in a study of CD8 T cells in Susac syndrome. TCRdb reprocessed the immunoSEQ multiplex PCR reads with MiXCR, giving one entry per CDR3 protein. Of more than 150,000 distinct CDR3 sequences in the sample, approximately 94% were seen once. Source material: CD4+ T cells from PBMCs. These receptors all come from a human donor with Susac syndrome. The CDR3 runs from the conserved cysteine through the conserved F or W. The D gene is left open where the match is weak. The size of a clone is reported for some rows only, either as once, few or many, or as a class for expanded clones.

clone_size j_call d_call cdr3_length v_call cdr3_aa cdr3_nt
- TRBJ1-6 TRBD1 15 TRBV25-1 CASSPGQGFGSPLHF TGTGCCAGCAGTCCGGGACAGGGGTTTGGTTCACCCCTCCACTTT
- TRBJ2-2 - 14 TRBV13 CASSLKRWTGELFF TGTGCCAGCAGCTTAAAACGATGGACCGGGGAGCTGTTTTTT
- TRBJ2-4 - 15 TRBV12-3/TRBV12-4 CASSPGDRAKNIQYF TGTGCCAGCAGCCCGGGGGATCGGGCCAAAAACATTCAGTACTTC
- TRBJ1-3 - 16 TRBV6-6 CASSYGDWASGNTIYF TGTGCCAGCAGTTATGGGGACTGGGCCTCGGGAAACACCATATATTTT
- TRBJ1-3 - 14 TRBV12-3/TRBV12-4 CASSRGFSGNTIYF TGTGCCAGCAGTCGGGGTTTCTCTGGAAACACCATATATTTT
- TRBJ2-7 - 15 TRBV30 CAWSLSRTASYEQYF TGTGCCTGGAGTCTCTCCAGGACAGCCTCCTACGAGCAGTACTTC
- TRBJ2-7 - 14 TRBV28 CASSTPGPSYEQYF TGTGCCAGCAGTACCCCGGGCCCCTCCTACGAGCAGTACTTC
- TRBJ2-4 - 13 TRBV3-1 CASSPGRGGTGYF TGTGCCAGCAGCCCAGGCCGGGGTGGCACCGGGTACTTC
- TRBJ2-1 - 16 TRBV4-2 CASSPFLGLIYNEQFF TGTGCCAGTTCCCCATTTCTGGGACTCATCTACAATGAGCAGTTCTTC
- TRBJ2-7 - 11 TRBV28 CASSGQLGQYF TGTGCCAGCAGTGGACAGCTCGGGCAGTACTTC
- TRBJ1-2 TRBD1 18 TRBV6-5 CASSYSLRDRGPNYGYTF TGTGCCAGCAGTTACTCCCTACGGGACAGGGGGCCTAACTATGGCTACACCTTC
- TRBJ2-3 TRBD2 16 TRBV28 CASSPRTSGFTDTQYF TGTGCCAGCAGCCCGCGGACTAGCGGATTCACAGATACGCAGTATTTT
- TRBJ2-1 TRBD2 15 TRBV11-2 CASSLRLAEGNEQFF TGTGCCAGCAGCCTCCGACTAGCCGAGGGCAATGAGCAGTTCTTC
- TRBJ1-2 TRBD1 14 TRBV19 CASTPTGGNYGYTF TGTGCCAGTACCCCGACAGGGGGCAACTATGGCTACACCTTC
once TRBJ2-1 - 13 TRBV20-1 CSASLSRFHEQFF TGCAGTGCTAGTCTTTCGCGATTCCATGAGCAGTTCTTC
- TRBJ2-7 - 14 TRBV5-1 CASSLPDQSYEQYF TGCGCCAGCAGCTTGCCGGACCAATCCTACGAGCAGTACTTC
- TRBJ2-3 - 16 TRBV4-3 CASSQDARRSTDTQYF TGCGCCAGCAGCCAAGATGCCCGGCGAAGCACAGATACGCAGTATTTT
- TRBJ2-1 TRBD1 13 TRBV29-1 CSTTGVSYNEQFF TGCAGCACGACAGGGGTCTCCTACAATGAGCAGTTCTTC
- TRBJ2-7 - 14 TRBV25-1 CASSVRGVSYEQYF TGTGCCAGCAGTGTTAGGGGGGTTTCCTACGAGCAGTACTTC
- TRBJ1-2 - 17 TRBV18 CASSPSSSQLESYGYTF TGTGCCAGCTCACCTTCGTCCAGCCAGCTCGAGTCCTATGGCTACACCTTC
- TRBJ1-3 TRBD1 14 TRBV20-1 CSAHSGGSGNTIYF TGCAGTGCCCACTCAGGGGGCTCTGGAAACACCATATATTTT
once TRBJ1-2 - 10 TRBV30 CAWTPRGYTF TGTGCCTGGACCCCCCGCGGCTACACCTTC
once TRBJ2-3 TRBD2 16 TRBV7-9 CASSPLAGASTDTQYF TGTGCCAGCAGCCCCCTAGCGGGGGCCTCCACAGATACGCAGTATTTT
- TRBJ2-6 TRBD2 15 TRBV20-1 CSASGRIPGANVLTF TGCAGTGCTAGCGGGAGGATCCCCGGGGCCAACGTCCTGACTTTC
- TRBJ1-4 - 15 TRBV2 CASSDGMGVGEKLFF TGTGCCAGCAGTGATGGAATGGGGGTAGGCGAAAAACTGTTTTTT
- TRBJ2-2 - 15 TRBV12-3/TRBV12-4 CASNLVTGRSRELFF TGTGCCAGCAACCTGGTAACAGGGCGATCGAGGGAGCTGTTTTTT
- TRBJ1-2 - 17 TRBV6-1 CASSPGQLLVSNYGYTF TGTGCCAGCAGCCCCGGACAGCTTTTGGTATCTAACTATGGCTACACCTTC
- TRBJ1-3 - 13 TRBV2 CASTGSSGNTIYF TGTGCCAGCACAGGAAGCTCTGGAAACACCATATATTTT
- TRBJ1-2 - 15 TRBV4-1 CASSQDQGIPYGYTF TGCGCCAGCAGCCAAGATCAGGGGATCCCCTATGGCTACACCTTC
- TRBJ1-1 - 14 TRBV7-6 CASSPRWMNTEAFF TGTGCCAGCAGCCCTAGATGGATGAACACTGAAGCTTTCTTT
- TRBJ2-1 - 16 TRBV3-1 CASSQARGAAYNEQFF TGTGCCAGCAGCCAAGCCCGGGGGGCCGCCTACAATGAGCAGTTCTTC
once TRBJ1-2 - 12 TRBV12-3/TRBV12-4 CASRVTGNGYTF TGTGCCAGCAGGGTCACAGGGAATGGCTACACCTTC
- TRBJ1-2 - 19 TRBV3-1 CASSLLGFDAGGRGYGYTF TGTGCCAGCAGCCTCTTAGGGTTCGACGCAGGAGGTCGCGGTTATGGCTACACCTTC
- TRBJ2-5 - 13 TRBV2 CASCEVTPETQYF TGTGCCAGCTGTGAGGTAACTCCAGAGACCCAGTACTTC
- TRBJ1-1 TRBD1 15 TRBV7-3 CASSTLGQGRTEAFF TGTGCCAGCAGCACCCTGGGACAGGGAAGGACTGAAGCTTTCTTT
- TRBJ2-5 - 11 TRBV14 CASSHRETQYF TGTGCCAGCAGCCATCGAGAGACCCAGTACTTC
- TRBJ2-7 - 15 TRBV7-6 CASSLGTLVSYEQYF TGTGCCAGCAGCCTCGGGACATTAGTCTCCTACGAGCAGTACTTC
- TRBJ1-2 - 13 TRBV7-2 CASSPDHDYGYTF TGTGCCAGCAGCCCAGACCATGACTATGGCTACACCTTC
- TRBJ2-4 - 13 TRBV30 CAWSAALIHIQYF TGTGCCTGGAGTGCCGCCCTCATTCACATTCAGTACTTC
- TRBJ2-5 TRBD1 15 TRBV5-1 CASSGRDRVAETQYF TGCGCCAGCAGCGGCCGGGACAGGGTAGCGGAGACCCAGTACTTC
once TRBJ1-2 - 11 TRBV11-1 CASSLTWGYTF TGTGCCAGCAGCTTAACTTGGGGCTACACCTTC
- TRBJ2-3 TRBD2 17 TRBV3-1 CASSQRSGGAGTDTQYF TGTGCCAGCAGCCAGCGTAGCGGGGGGGCGGGAACAGATACGCAGTATTTT
- TRBJ2-3 - 16 TRBV7-2 CASSPSRGPGTDRQYF TGTGCCAGCAGCCCCTCGAGGGGGCCGGGGACTGATAGGCAGTATTTT
- TRBJ2-3 - 13 TRBV20-1 CSARAGRTDTQYF TGCAGTGCTAGAGCGGGGCGCACAGATACGCAGTATTTT
- TRBJ2-1 - 19 TRBV11-2 CASSFWTGTSRSSYNEQFF TGTGCCAGCAGTTTTTGGACTGGTACTAGCCGATCTTCCTACAATGAGCAGTTCTTC
- TRBJ2-7 TRBD2 17 TRBV30 CAWSPGLAGRSSYEQYF TGTGCCTGGAGCCCCGGACTAGCGGGGCGCAGCTCCTACGAGCAGTACTTC
- TRBJ2-5 TRBD2 17 TRBV28 CASSPHSPRTSAETQYF TGTGCCAGCAGTCCCCATTCTCCGAGGACTAGTGCGGAGACCCAGTACTTC
- TRBJ1-2 - 13 TRBV30 CAWSVSANYGYTF TGTGCCTGGAGTGTAAGTGCTAACTATGGCTACACCTTC
- TRBJ2-1 - 13 TRBV5-1 CASSSDLLNEQFF TGCGCCAGCAGCTCCGACCTACTTAATGAGCAGTTCTTC
- TRBJ1-1 - 14 TRBV20-1 CSAREGSGGTEAFF TGCAGTGCTAGAGAGGGCAGCGGCGGGACTGAAGCTTTCTTT
- TRBJ2-7 - 12 TRBV14 CASSLDFYEQYF TGTGCCAGCAGCCTTGACTTCTACGAGCAGTACTTC
- TRBJ2-3 TRBD2 14 TRBV6-6 CASTLAGSTDTQYF TGTGCCAGCACCTTAGCGGGGTCCACAGATACGCAGTATTTT
- TRBJ2-5 TRBD1 14 TRBV5-4 CASSLEGGVETQYF TGTGCCAGCAGCTTGGAAGGGGGCGTTGAGACCCAGTACTTC
- TRBJ2-5 TRBD1 16 TRBV6-1 CASSPGWTGVQETQYF TGTGCCAGCAGTCCAGGCTGGACAGGCGTCCAAGAGACCCAGTACTTC
- TRBJ2-2 - 13 TRBV19 CASSISGAGELFF TGTGCCAGTAGTATCTCCGGGGCCGGGGAGCTGTTTTTT
once TRBJ2-3 TRBD2 16 TRBV7-2 CASSVTLAGGRNTQYF TGTGCCAGCAGTGTTACTCTAGCGGGGGGGCGAAATACGCAGTATTTT
- TRBJ2-5 - 18 TRBV6-2/TRBV6-3 CASSNRGRRIFLGETQYF TGTGCCAGCAGCAACCGGGGACGTCGAATCTTTCTGGGGGAGACCCAGTACTTC